The 17 T cell receptor beta chains below all came from one sample that was sequenced in a study of response to subunit inactivated influenza vaccine (dated by TCRdb to the late 2010s). In light of the paper, this sample's time point label describes: 45 days after influenza vaccine administration. Receptor libraries were prepared by RT-PCR. The listed sequencing device is Illumina HiSeq 2500. The raw public data were reprocessed by TCRdb itself: fastp quality trimming at Q25, MiXCR clonotype calling, in-frame beta chains only. Under each unique CDR3 protein, matching rows form one entry showing the most common genes and DNA. In all, the sample holds fewer than 700,000 distinct CDR3 sequences, and 10% to 15% of those were seen once. Clones ranked in the top ten supply about 12% of the sample. Material: PBMCs from blood, obtained more than 35 days after vaccination. The receptors shown here come from a man aged 45-65 years who received an inactivated influenza vaccine. Donor details come from another sample of the same person, matched by shared clones.

CDR3 sequence: CASRPPGGLFTDTQYF. CDR3 DNA sequence: TGTGCCAGCAGGCCACCCGGGGGACTTTTCACAGATACGCAGTATTTT. V usage is TRBV6-2 or TRBV6-3 and J usage is TRBJ2-3, with a weak D call TRBD2 (6 bases). Trimming took 6 bases from V and 2 from J, leaving 18 bases between them. CDR3 size: 16 residues. The germline V gene encodes CDR1 MNHEY and CDR2 SVGEGT.

A few counts support this clonotype. The chain joins TRBV5-1 to TRBJ2-7; TRBD2 matches 8 bases. This CDR3 comprises 16 residues. Germline V gene lookup returns CDR1 SGHRS and CDR2 YFSETQ. The trim removed 4 bases at V and 2 bases at J, leaving 11 bases unmatched. This CDR3 is CASSPRSSSGTYEQYF. CDR3 nucleotides: TGCGCCAGCAGCCCGAGGTCCAGTAGCGGGACCTACGAGCAGTACTTC.

This clonotype showed up just a few times. The chain combines TRBV7-2 with TRBJ1-5, with a possible D match to TRBD1 (5 bases). There are 13 residues in the CDR3. Deletions cut 5 bases from V and 4 bases from J, with 9 bases between. Germline loops: CDR1 SGHTA, CDR2 FQGNSA. For the CDR3, the DNA is TGTGCCAGCAGCGTACCAGGGAATCAGCCCCAGCATTTT. This encodes CASSVPGNQPQHF.

Comments on this clonotype: An end of the junction does not agree with germline; a read error may underlie this. J is TRBJ1-1 and V is TRBV20-1; the D gene is possibly TRBD1 (6 bases). Germline lookup yields CDR1 DFQATT and CDR2 SNEGSKA (reference sequence). This CDR3 contains 12 residues. This CDR3 is CRAGTPNTEPFF. In DNA, the CDR3 is TGCAGGGCCGGGACACCGAACACTGAACCTTTCTTT.

The chain recombines TRBV7-9 with TRBJ2-1, with D tentatively TRBD1 (6 bases). This CDR3 spans 14 amino acids. Per the germline V gene, CDR1 is SEHNR and CDR2 is FQNEAQ (reference sequence). V lost 7 bases, J lost 3 bases, and 13 bases lay in between. The CDR3 loop reads CASIDRDNYNEQFF. The CDR3 nucleotides read TGTGCCAGCATCGACCGGGACAACTACAATGAGCAGTTCTTC.

There are many counts of this clonotype. The chain links TRBV29-1 to TRBJ1-5, with unresolved D. Looked up from germline, CDR1 is SQVTM and CDR2 is ANQGSEA. This CDR3 spans 13 amino acids. V shed 4 bases and J shed 3 bases, with 10 bases lying between them. This CDR3 reads CSVASSPNQPQHF. CDR3 DNA: TGCAGCGTTGCTTCGAGTCCCAATCAGCCCCAGCATTTT.

Of note for this clonotype: The junction shows a germline mismatch at one end, possibly a read error. This chain uses TRBV7-3 with TRBJ2-3; either TRBD1 or TRBD2 may supply D (5 bases each). CDR3 size: 15 residues. Germline loops: CDR1 SGHTA, CDR2 FQGTGA. CDR3 region: CVSSPSSGRTDTQYF. The CDR3 DNA sequence: TGTGTCAGCAGCCCGAGTTCGGGGCGCACAGATACGCAGTATTTT.

The chain carries TRBV5-5 and TRBJ2-7; D assignment may be TRBD1 or TRBD2 (5 bases each). V was clipped by 0 bases and J by 2 bases, with 12 bases between them. CDR1 SGHKS and CDR2 YYEKEE come from the germline V gene (reference sequence). This CDR3 is built from 15 residues. The CDR3 DNA reads as TGTGCCAGCAGCTTGGCCCGAGGGGTCGCCTACGAGCAGTACTTC. This translates into CASSLARGVAYEQYF.

This clonotype was observed many times. The J gene is TRBJ2-1, the V gene TRBV20-1, with 12 positions matching TRBD2. CDR1 is DFQATT and CDR2 is SNEGSKA in the germline V gene (reference sequence). Trimming removed 3 bases from V and 8 bases from J; junction bases left unmatched: 14. The CDR3 spans 17 residues. The CDR3 loop reads CSASPLLLAGGRDEQFF. For the CDR3, the DNA is TGCAGTGCTAGTCCCCTCCTACTAGCGGGGGGCCGTGATGAGCAGTTCTTC.

This clonotype was picked up many times. The chain is built from TRBV29-1 and TRBJ2-7; 12 bases align to TRBD2. This CDR3 is built from 14 residues. Germline CDR1 reads SQVTM; CDR2 reads ANQGSEA. The V gene end was trimmed by 1 base and the J gene end by 5 bases; junction bases not matched to a gene: 3. The CDR3 sequence is CSVEGLAGADEQYF. The CDR3 DNA follows: TGCAGCGTTGAAGGACTAGCGGGAGCGGACGAGCAGTACTTC.

The V call is TRBV7-9, the J call TRBJ2-5; D gene ambiguous. Germline CDR1 is SEHNR and CDR2 is FQNEAQ (reference sequence). CDR3 size: 14 residues. The V gene lost 3 bases and the J gene lost 1 base, with 9 bases spanning the gap. This chain's CDR3 is CASSFRQTQETQYF. The CDR3 DNA is TGTGCCAGCAGCTTTCGGCAGACCCAAGAGACCCAGTACTTC.

This sequence joins TRBV12-3 or TRBV12-4 and TRBJ1-1; tentatively, D is TRBD1 (6 bases). Trimming took 6 bases from V and 6 from J, leaving 14 bases between them. CDR3 length equals 13 residues. CDR3 loop: CASSYATGPEAFF. The DNA for the CDR3 is TGTGCCAGCAGCTACGCGACAGGACCTGAAGCTTTCTTT.

This clonotype was found many times. The gene calls are TRBV7-2 and TRBJ2-7; the D call may be TRBD1 or TRBD2 (5 bases each). V was trimmed by 0 bases and J by 4 bases, leaving 13 bases between them. The CDR3 loop spans 15 amino acids. Per germline, CDR1 SGHTA and CDR2 FQGNSA. DNA for the CDR3: TGTGCCAGCAGCTTAGCCCTGGGGGTTGAATACGAGCAGTACTTC. It encodes CASSLALGVEYEQYF.

CDR3 amino acids: CAISETSGLGETQYF. The CDR3 DNA sequence: TGTGCCATCAGCGAAACTAGCGGCCTGGGGGAGACCCAGTACTTC. This chain links TRBV10-3 with TRBJ2-5; 8 bases map to TRBD2. The ends lost 6 bases at V and 5 bases at J; junction bases unmatched: 11. This CDR3 spans 15 amino acids. Germline V gives CDR1 ENHRY, CDR2 SYGVKD.

This chain uses TRBV29-1 with TRBJ2-1; 8 bases line up with TRBD2. The CDR3 has 14 amino acids. Per germline, CDR1 SQVTM and CDR2 ANQGSEA. The V and J ends lost 5 bases and 10 bases, in that order; junction bases with no gene match: 13. The CDR3 here is CSVLSGGLNREQFF. CDR3 in DNA: TGCAGCGTTCTCAGCGGGGGACTCAATAGGGAGCAGTTCTTC.

This clonotype was detected a few times. V gene TRBV20-1 combines with J gene TRBJ2-7; D is unresolved. Germline V gives CDR1 DFQATT, CDR2 SNEGSKA (reference sequence). V lost 5 bases and J lost 6, with 14 bases in between. This CDR3 spans 12 amino acids. CDR3 in amino acids: CSADQRTGEQYF. CDR3 in DNA: TGCAGTGCTGACCAACGTACTGGCGAGCAGTACTTC.

The rearrangement uses TRBV7-8 and TRBJ2-5; D ambiguous. This CDR3 is 13 amino acids long. Trimming left V 3 bases short and J 7 bases short, with 12 bases between. CDR1 is SGHVS, CDR2 FQNEAQ, per germline. The CDR3 is CASSFSAGRTQYF. The CDR3 DNA is TGTGCCAGCAGCTTTAGTGCTGGGCGGACCCAGTACTTC.